The present TCR beta chain was sequenced within a study of blood T cells in healthy people across ages. From germline, CDR1 is LGHDT and CDR2 YNNKEL (reference sequence). This CDR3 spans 18 amino acids. V dropped 4 bases and J dropped 2; count of bases not matched to a gene: 13. The second PCR ran about 6 to 11 cycles with a sample-barcoded 5' primer and J-beta primers. Each TCR beta cDNA got a 12-nucleotide random molecular identifier. Using its own MiXCR run on the 5' RACE reads, TCRdb lists one record per CDR3 protein. The repertoire holds hundreds of thousands of distinct CDR3 sequences, with 25% to 30% as singletons.

Sequencing was done on a sample of blood. This receptor was obtained from an older woman in good health. This chain connects TRBV3-1 to TRBJ2-3, with 9 bases that match TRBD2. The CDR3 loop reads CASSPRGAGLAPTDTQYF. Here the CDR3 DNA reads TGTGCCAGCAGCCCGCGAGGAGCGGGACTAGCCCCCACAGATACGCAGTATTTT.